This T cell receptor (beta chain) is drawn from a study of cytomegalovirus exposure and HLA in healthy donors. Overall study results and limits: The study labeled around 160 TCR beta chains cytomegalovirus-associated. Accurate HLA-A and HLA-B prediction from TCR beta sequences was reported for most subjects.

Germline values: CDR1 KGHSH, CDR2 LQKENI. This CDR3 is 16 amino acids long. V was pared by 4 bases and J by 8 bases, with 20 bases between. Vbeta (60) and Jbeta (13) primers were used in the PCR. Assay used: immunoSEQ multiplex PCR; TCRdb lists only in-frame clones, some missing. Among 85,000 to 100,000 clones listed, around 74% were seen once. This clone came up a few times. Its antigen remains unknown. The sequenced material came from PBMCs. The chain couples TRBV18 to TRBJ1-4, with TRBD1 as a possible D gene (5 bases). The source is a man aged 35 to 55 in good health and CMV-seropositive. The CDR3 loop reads CASSLSTTVPVEKLFF. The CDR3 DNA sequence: TGTGCCAGCTCACTATCAACGACAGTCCCGGTGGAAAAACTGTTTTTT.